The 14 T cell receptor beta chains below all came from one sample that was sequenced in a study of T-cell reconstitution after alpha-beta-depleted transplantation in children. TCRbeta library construction was performed incorporating unique molecular identifiers. TCRdb used MiXCR to reprocess the PCR reads, holding one entry per CDR3 protein. The sample holds about 590,000 distinct CDR3 sequences, 10% to 15% seen once. The material sequenced was PBMCs, mostly from graft donor cells, taken 360 days after TCRalphabeta/CD19-depleted stem cell transplant. These TCRs come from a male patient aged 5 to 17 who had a stem cell transplant for acute myeloid leukemia, so the T cells may come from the graft donor.

This clonotype was observed a handful of times. The chain is built from TRBV29-1 and TRBJ1-2, with no clear D. Deletions cut 5 bases from V and 4 bases from J, with 14 bases between. This CDR3 region has 13 residues. CDR1 is SQVTM and CDR2 is ANQGSEA in the germline V gene. CDR3 DNA sequence: TGCAGCGTTATTCTCATGGTCGGCTATGGCTACACCTTC. As protein: CSVILMVGYGYTF. Full variable domain (missing parts from reference TRBV29-1 and TRBJ1-2): SAVISQKPSRDICQRGTSLTIQCQVDSQVTMMFWYRQQPGQSLTLIATANQGSEATYESGFVIDKFPISRPNLTFSTLTVSNMSPEDSSIYLCSVILMVGYGYTFGSGTRLTVV.

In this sample, this clonotype turned up many times. The genes are TRBV4-3 and TRBJ2-3; D unresolved. CDR1 and CDR2 (germline): LGHNA, YSLEER. V was pared by 1 base and J by 0 bases, with 11 bases between. This CDR3 is 16 amino acids long. CDR3 DNA: TGCGCCAGCAGCCAAGGTTTACAGTTTAGCACAGATACGCAGTATTTT. Translated: CASSQGLQFSTDTQYF.

This clonotype was found a few times. The V call is TRBV5-6, the J call TRBJ2-6; D is unresolved. This CDR3 has 16 amino acids. In germline, CDR1 is SGHDT, CDR2 YYEEEE. V was cut by 0 bases and J by 2 bases, with 9 bases left in between. The CDR3 DNA sequence: TGTGCCAGCAGCTTGGATGGGTTTACTGGGGCCAACGTCCTGACTTTC. Protein product: CASSLDGFTGANVLTF.

The V gene is TRBV7-6, the J gene TRBJ1-3; TRBD1 aligns across 7 bases. Looked up from germline, CDR1 is SGHVS and CDR2 is FNYEAQ. After removal of 2 bases from V and 3 bases from J, the junction contained 4 bases not matched to a gene. The CDR3 has 15 amino acids. The CDR3 loop reads CASSLTQGNGNTIYF. In nucleotides, the CDR3 is TGTGCCAGCAGCTTAACACAGGGGAATGGAAACACCATATATTTT. The full variable domain, rest sourced from reference TRBV7-6 and TRBJ1-3, is GAGVSQSPRYKVTKRGQDVALRCDPISGHVSLYWYRQALGQGPEFLTYFNYEAQQDKSGLPNDRFSAERPEGSISTLTIQRTEQRDSAMYRCASSLTQGNGNTIYFGEGSWLTVV.

This chain links TRBV29-1 with TRBJ2-2; 8 bases line up with TRBD1. CDR1 and CDR2 from the germline V gene are SQVTM and ANQGSEA. With 5 bases clipped from V and 5 bases from J, the junction kept 7 bases outside the gene matches. The CDR3 spans 14 residues. CDR3 DNA: TGCAGCGTTCGGACAGGGCGGTTAACCGGGGAGCTGTTTTTT. It encodes CSVRTGRLTGELFF.

This clonotype appeared a few times. The chain has TRBV9 and TRBJ2-3; D gene uncertain. Germline V gene data show CDR1 as SGDLS and CDR2 as YYNGEE. The CDR3 is 14 amino acids. V was cut by 0 bases and J by 3 bases, with 8 bases left in between. The CDR3, as DNA: TGTGCCAGCAGCGTAGAGATCGGGACAGATACGCAGTATTTT. This gives the protein CASSVEIGTDTQYF.

This clonotype was seen a few times. The chain is built from TRBV19 and TRBJ2-7; D is undetermined. Trimming stripped 5 bases from V and 3 bases from J, with 17 bases between. This CDR3 is built from 15 residues. CDR1 and CDR2 (germline): LNHDA, SQIVND (reference sequence). CDR3 amino acids: CASSAGFGVFYEQYF. The CDR3, as DNA: TGTGCCAGTAGTGCCGGGTTTGGGGTTTTCTACGAGCAGTACTTC.

The V and J genes are TRBV11-2 and TRBJ2-1; D is unresolved. This CDR3 has 17 residues. Germline assignment: CDR1 SGHAT and CDR2 FQNNGV. Between the trimmed V and J ends, which lost 2 bases and 0 bases, there was a span of 14 bases. CDR3 amino acids: CASSLNPRQSSYNEQFF. CDR3 nucleotides: TGTGCCAGCAGCTTAAACCCCCGTCAAAGCTCCTACAATGAGCAGTTCTTC.

Many counts were recorded for this clonotype. The V gene is TRBV29-1, the J gene TRBJ2-1; TRBD2 agrees at 10 bases. The CDR3 runs to 15 residues. The germline V gene has CDR1 SQVTM and CDR2 ANQGSEA. V trimming: 0 bases; J trimming: 6 bases; junction bases outside the gene matches: 5. This chain's CDR3 is CSVEDRASGSNEQFF. In DNA form, the CDR3 reads TGCAGCGTTGAAGATCGGGCTAGCGGGAGCAATGAGCAGTTCTTC.

This clonotype showed up just a few times. V and J are TRBV28 and TRBJ2-7, with 8 positions matching TRBD1. The V gene end was trimmed by 5 bases and the J gene end by 0 bases; junction bases not matched to a gene: 6. Germline V CDR1 and CDR2: MDHEN, SYDVKM. This CDR3 has 15 residues. This chain's CDR3 is CASSNRDRYSYEQYF. The CDR3 nucleotides are TGTGCCAGCAGTAACCGGGACAGGTACTCCTACGAGCAGTACTTC. The full variable domain, in which reference TRBV28 and TRBJ2-7 provide the parts outside the CDR3, is DVKVTQSSRYLVKRTGEKVFLECVQDMDHENMFWYRQDPGLGLRLIYFSYDVKMKEKGDIPEGYSVSREKKERFSLILESASTNQTSMYLCASSNRDRYSYEQYFGPGTRLTVT.

This chain joins TRBV29-1 and TRBJ2-3, with TRBD2 matching over 12 bases. Germline values: CDR1 SQVTM, CDR2 ANQGSEA. Trimming cost V 4 bases and J 8 bases; bases outside gene matches: 10. The CDR3 has 15 residues. Here the CDR3 DNA reads TGCAGCGTTGTGGGCCTAGCGGGAGGGCCCGGTACGCAGTATTTT. This codes for CSVVGLAGGPGTQYF.

This clonotype was seen only a few times. This chain links TRBV12-5 with TRBJ2-7; perhaps TRBD2 as D (6 bases). The germline CDR1 and CDR2 sequences are LGHNT and FRNRAP. This CDR3 has 16 residues. V was clipped by 2 bases and J by 4 bases, with 18 bases between them. CDR3 coding DNA: TGTGCTAGTGGTTTGTACCGGGACTCCACGGATTACGAGCAGTACTTC. This encodes CASGLYRDSTDYEQYF.

This rearrangement joins TRBV9 to TRBJ2-5; 8 nucleotides align to TRBD2. V trimming: 6 bases; J trimming: 3 bases; junction bases outside the gene matches: 7. Germline V gene lookup returns CDR1 SGDLS and CDR2 YYNGEE. CDR3 length: 14 residues. CDR3 sequence (DNA): TGTGCCAGCACGGTGGCGGGAGGAAAAGAGACCCAGTACTTC. This translates into CASTVAGGKETQYF.

The chain joins TRBV2 to TRBJ2-1; D is uncertain. V was clipped by 9 bases and J by 1 base, with 13 bases between them. The CDR3 has 14 amino acids. The germline CDR1 and CDR2 sequences are SNHLY and FYNNEI. The CDR3: CASRVRASYNEQFF. The DNA for the CDR3 is TGTGCCAGTAGGGTACGAGCGTCCTACAATGAGCAGTTCTTC. Full variable domain (rest looked up from reference TRBV2 and TRBJ2-1): EPEVTQTPSHQVTQMGQEVILRCVPISNHLYFYWYRQILGQKVEFLVSFYNNEISEKSEIFDDQFSVERPDGSNFTLKIRSTKLEDSAMYFCASRVRASYNEQFFGPGTRLTVL.